This TCR beta chain was observed in a study of blood T cell repertoires in COVID-19. The overall study: The origin of the acute and convalescent COVID-19 samples was the United States, Italy and Spain. The cDNA or gDNA used as material had been derived from T cells, B-cell-depleted T cells, or PBMCs.

Original processing methods: Amplification of reference gene primers provided the estimated nucleated cell counts. The table came from immunoSEQ multiplex PCR; TCRdb's copy has only in-frame clones and leaves some out. Clone size and the V and J calls come from that table; the DNA yielded D and trimming. The repertoire includes around 210,000 clones, roughly 85% of them detected once, and about 5.1% sits in the top ten. Seattle cases were enrolled at active infection and followed longitudinally. Germline lookup yields CDR1 MNHEY and CDR2 SMNVEV (reference sequence). The CDR3 runs to 15 residues. V trimming: 6 bases; J trimming: 2 bases; junction bases outside the gene matches: 6.

This receptor was obtained from a man aged 50 to 60 with COVID-19, enrolled during active disease. Sequenced sample: peripheral blood. J is TRBJ2-2 and V is TRBV27; 7 positions agree with TRBD1. Written as DNA, the CDR3 is TGTGCCAGCAGCCGCACAGGGGTTAACACCGGGGAGCTGTTTTTT. Translation gives CASSRTGVNTGELFF.